This record looks at one T cell receptor beta chain sequence and its context. Original processing notes: Estimation of nucleated cell counts relied on the amplification of reference gene primers. TCRdb keeps only in-frame clones here, not all; method: immunoSEQ multiplex PCR. Clonal size and the V and J genes are those of that table, whereas D and trimming came from the DNA. This sample carries some 160,000 clones, approximately 80% of them seen once, and the ten largest clones take approximately 13%. V was pared by 0 bases and J by 0 bases, with 9 bases between. This CDR3 has 15 residues. Germline lookup yields CDR1 SGHNT and CDR2 YENEEA. This specimen belongs to a study of blood T cell repertoires in COVID-19. Study summary: Spain, Italy and the United States supplied samples that represented acute and convalescent COVID-19. Sources were T cells, B-cell-depleted T cells, or PBMCs; the material itself was cDNA or gDNA.

Specimen: peripheral blood. This chain joins TRBV11-3 and TRBJ2-7; TRBD1 might be the D (5 bases). This TCR came from a woman aged 80 or over with acute or convalescent COVID-19. This CDR3 is CASSLDRDSSYEQYF. Written as DNA, the CDR3 is TGTGCCAGCAGCTTAGATCGTGACAGCTCCTACGAGCAGTACTTC.